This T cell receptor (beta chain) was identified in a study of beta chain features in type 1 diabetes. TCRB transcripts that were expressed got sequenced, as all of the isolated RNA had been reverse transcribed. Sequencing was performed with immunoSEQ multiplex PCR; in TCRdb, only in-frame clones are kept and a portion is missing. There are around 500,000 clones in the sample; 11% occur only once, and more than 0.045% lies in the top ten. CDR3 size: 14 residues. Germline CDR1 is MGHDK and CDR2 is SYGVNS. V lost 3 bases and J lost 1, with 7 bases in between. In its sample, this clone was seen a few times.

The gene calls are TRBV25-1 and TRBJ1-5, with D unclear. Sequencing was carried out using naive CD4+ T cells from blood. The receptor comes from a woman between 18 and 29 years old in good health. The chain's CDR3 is CASSDPRSNQPQHF. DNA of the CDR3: TGTGCCAGCAGTGATCCGCGGAGCAATCAGCCCCAGCATTTT.